The 5 T cell receptor beta chains given below trace back to one sample, sequenced in a study of cytomegalovirus exposure and HLA in healthy donors. In the PCR, 60 Vbeta and 13 Jbeta primers were used. Sequenced by immunoSEQ multiplex PCR; TCRdb stores in-frame clones only, minus some. The sample holds some 160,000 clones, roughly a tenth seen once. The source material was PBMCs. The receptor set was obtained from a male donor in good health and CMV-seronegative.

The V gene is TRBV7-2, the J gene TRBJ1-3, with 8 bases lining up with TRBD1. The germline V gene encodes CDR1 SGHTA and CDR2 FQGNSA. The ends lost 5 bases at V and 2 bases at J; junction bases unmatched: 5. There are 15 residues in the CDR3. CDR3: CASSEKTGAGNTIYF. Written as DNA, the CDR3 is TGTGCCAGCAGCGAAAAGACAGGGGCTGGAAACACCATATATTTT.

The chain combines TRBV11-1 with TRBJ1-6; D might be TRBD1 (6 bases). Germline CDR1 reads SGHAT; CDR2 reads FQDESV (reference sequence). V was clipped by 3 bases and J by 8 bases, with 8 bases between them. This CDR3 region has 13 residues. The CDR3 here is CASSFHRDSPLHF. CDR3 bases: TGTGCCAGCAGCTTCCACAGGGATTCACCCCTCCACTTT.

The CDR3 here is CASSLGGRGNEQFF. The CDR3 DNA follows: TGTGCCAGCAGCTTGGGCGGGAGAGGTAATGAGCAGTTCTTC. This chain uses TRBV7-6 with TRBJ2-1; 7 bases map to TRBD2. The germline gives CDR1 SGHVS, CDR2 FNYEAQ. This CDR3 has 14 amino acids. V lost 3 bases, J lost 7 bases, and 6 bases stayed unmatched.

This clone was picked up a small number of times. The chain has TRBV29-1 and TRBJ2-1; D may be TRBD1 (7 bases). Germline assignment: CDR1 SQVTM and CDR2 ANQGSEA. The CDR3 is 17 amino acids. Trimming pared 6 bases from V and 0 bases from J, leaving 21 bases between. CDR3 nucleotides: TGCAGCGTGGCAGGGGGAATTAGCGGACTCTCCTACAATGAGCAGTTCTTC. Protein product: CSVAGGISGLSYNEQFF.

This clone was counted only a few times. The chain is built from TRBV29-1 and TRBJ2-5; TRBD1 matches at 8 bases. Trimming cost V 7 bases and J 2 bases; bases outside gene matches: 3. The germline CDR1 and CDR2 sequences are SQVTM and ANQGSEA. The CDR3 sequence is 12 residues long. This chain's CDR3 is CSGTGGQETQYF. CDR3 nucleotide sequence: TGCAGCGGTACAGGGGGACAAGAGACCCAGTACTTC.